This T cell receptor (beta chain) was captured by sequencing in a study of T cells in Graves' hyperthyroidism and ophthalmopathy. Study outcomes and limitations: Ophthalmopathy stood apart from stable hyperthyroidism in a 13 V-J model. Clonotypes that were expanded in thyroid above 0.001 mostly appeared in blood too.

Authors of the study amplified TCR beta CDR3 regions from RNA transcripts. The primer set for the first-round RT-PCR of the TCR CDR3 was HTBI. MiXCR, run by TCRdb on the multiplex PCR reads, gives a single entry per CDR3 protein. The sample includes 200,000 or so distinct CDR3 sequences, around 17% of them seen just once. This clonotype came up many times. Its antigen is unidentified. Sample: blood. The receptor was derived from a woman aged 45-59 years with Graves' hyperthyroidism.

CDR3 protein: CASSYQFGEQFF. In DNA, the CDR3 is TGTGCCAGCAGTTATCAATTTGGTGAGCAGTTCTTC. The chain recombines TRBV6-1 with TRBJ2-1, with no clear D. The CDR3 loop spans 12 amino acids. The germline V gene encodes CDR1 MNHNS and CDR2 SASEGT. The V end was cut by 5 bases, the J end by 9 bases, with 11 bases between.